This section outlines one TCR beta chain sequence together with its context. Amplification of TCR beta CDR3 regions used RNA as the template. The TCR CDR3 was amplified in a first-round RT-PCR using the HTBI primer set. TCRdb passed the multiplex PCR reads through MiXCR, listing each CDR3 protein once. This table holds 250,000 to 300,000 distinct CDR3 sequences, about a sixth found once. These data come from a study of T cells in Graves' hyperthyroidism and ophthalmopathy. Sample: blood. This clonotype originated in a woman aged 60-75 years with Graves' ophthalmopathy.

CDR3 sequence (DNA): TGCAGTGCCCCACACTTCACAGATACGCAGTATTTT. Translated, it gives CSAPHFTDTQYF. This chain uses TRBV20-1 with TRBJ2-3, with D unclear. The V end was cut by 6 bases, the J end by 2 bases, with 9 bases between. Germline loops: CDR1 DFQATT, CDR2 SNEGSKA (reference sequence). CDR3 size: 12 residues.